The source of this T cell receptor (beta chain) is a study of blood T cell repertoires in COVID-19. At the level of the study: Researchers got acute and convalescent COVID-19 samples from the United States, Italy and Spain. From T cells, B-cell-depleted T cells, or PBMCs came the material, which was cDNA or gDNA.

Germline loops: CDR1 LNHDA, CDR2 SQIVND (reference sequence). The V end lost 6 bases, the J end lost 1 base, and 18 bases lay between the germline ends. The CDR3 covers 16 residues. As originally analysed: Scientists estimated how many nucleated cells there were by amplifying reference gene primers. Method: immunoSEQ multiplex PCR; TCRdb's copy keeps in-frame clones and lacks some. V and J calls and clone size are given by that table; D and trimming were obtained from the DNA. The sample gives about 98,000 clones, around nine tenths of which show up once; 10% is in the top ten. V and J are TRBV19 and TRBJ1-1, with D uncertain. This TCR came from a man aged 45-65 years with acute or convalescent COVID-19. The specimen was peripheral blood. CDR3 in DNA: TGTGCCAGTAGGTCTAATTTCAATAGAGGGAACACTGAAGCTTTCTTT. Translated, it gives CASRSNFNRGNTEAFF. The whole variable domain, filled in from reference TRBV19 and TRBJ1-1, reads DGGITQSPKYLFRKEGQNVTLSCEQNLNHDAMYWYRQDPGQGLRLIYYSQIVNDFQKGDIAEGYSVSREKKESFPLTVTSAQKNPTAFYLCASRSNFNRGNTEAFFGQGTRLTVV.